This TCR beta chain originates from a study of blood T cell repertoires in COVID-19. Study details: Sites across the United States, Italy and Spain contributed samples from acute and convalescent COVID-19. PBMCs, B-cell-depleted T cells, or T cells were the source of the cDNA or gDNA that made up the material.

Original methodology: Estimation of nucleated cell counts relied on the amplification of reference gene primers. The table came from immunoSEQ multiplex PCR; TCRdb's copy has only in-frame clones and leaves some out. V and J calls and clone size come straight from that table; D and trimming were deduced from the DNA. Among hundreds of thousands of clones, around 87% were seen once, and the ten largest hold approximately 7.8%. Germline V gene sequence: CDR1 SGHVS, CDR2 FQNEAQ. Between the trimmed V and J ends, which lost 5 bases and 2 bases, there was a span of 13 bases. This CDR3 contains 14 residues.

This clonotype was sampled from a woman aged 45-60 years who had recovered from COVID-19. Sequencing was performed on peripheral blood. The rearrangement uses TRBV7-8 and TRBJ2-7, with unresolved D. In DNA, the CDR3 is TGTGCCAGCAGCCCCCTAGGCGTTCCCTACGAGCAGTACTTC. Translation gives CASSPLGVPYEQYF.